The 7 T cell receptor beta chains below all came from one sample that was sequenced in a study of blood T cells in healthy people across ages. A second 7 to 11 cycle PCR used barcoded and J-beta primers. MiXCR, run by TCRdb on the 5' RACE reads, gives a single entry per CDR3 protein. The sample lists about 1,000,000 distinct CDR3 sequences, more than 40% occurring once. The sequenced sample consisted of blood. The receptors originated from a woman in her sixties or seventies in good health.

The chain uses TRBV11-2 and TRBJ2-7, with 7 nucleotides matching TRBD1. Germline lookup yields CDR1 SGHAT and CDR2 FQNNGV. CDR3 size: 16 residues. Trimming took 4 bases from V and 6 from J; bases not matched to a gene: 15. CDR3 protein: CASSYPRHRGPSEQYF. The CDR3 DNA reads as TGTGCCAGCAGCTACCCCCGGCACAGGGGCCCTTCCGAGCAGTACTTC.

In DNA form, the CDR3 reads TGTGCCAGCAGTTCACAGGGTTACAATGAGCAGTACTTC. Translated: CASSSQGYNEQYF. This chain uses TRBV27 with TRBJ2-1; tentative D call: TRBD1 (6 bases). TRBJ2-7 explains the end of the DNA better; the J call may be wrong. Germline assignment: CDR1 MNHEY and CDR2 SMNVEV (reference sequence). The CDR3 length is 13 residues.

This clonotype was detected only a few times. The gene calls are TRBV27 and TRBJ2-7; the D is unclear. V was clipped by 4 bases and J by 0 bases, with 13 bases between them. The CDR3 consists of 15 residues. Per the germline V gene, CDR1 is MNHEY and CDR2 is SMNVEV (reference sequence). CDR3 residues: CASSWAGSISYEQYF. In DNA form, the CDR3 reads TGTGCCAGCAGTTGGGCAGGAAGTATCTCCTACGAGCAGTACTTC.

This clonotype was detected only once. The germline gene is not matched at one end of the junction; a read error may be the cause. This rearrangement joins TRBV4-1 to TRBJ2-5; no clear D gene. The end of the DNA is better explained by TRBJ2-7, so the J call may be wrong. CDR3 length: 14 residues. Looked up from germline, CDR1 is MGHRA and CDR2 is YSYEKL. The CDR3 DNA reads TGCGTCAGCAGCCAAGGCCCGGACGGGTTCGAGCAGTACTTC. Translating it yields CVSSQGPDGFEQYF.

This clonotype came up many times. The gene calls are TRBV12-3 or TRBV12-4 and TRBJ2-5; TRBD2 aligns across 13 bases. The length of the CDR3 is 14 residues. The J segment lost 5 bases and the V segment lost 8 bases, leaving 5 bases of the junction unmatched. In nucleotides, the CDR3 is TGTGCCAGCCGTCCGGGACTAGCGGGGGAGACCCAGTACTTC. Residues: CASRPGLAGETQYF.

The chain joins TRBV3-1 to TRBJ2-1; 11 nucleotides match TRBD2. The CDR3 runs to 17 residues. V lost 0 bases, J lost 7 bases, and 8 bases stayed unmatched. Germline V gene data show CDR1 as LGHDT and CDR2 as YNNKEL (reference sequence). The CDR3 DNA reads TGTGCCAGCAGCCAAGATAGGTTAGCGGGAGGGAAGAATGAGCAGTTCTTC. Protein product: CASSQDRLAGGKNEQFF.

The CDR3 nucleotides are TGTGCCAGCAGCTTAGTATCGGGCGGGAGTTTCCGTGAGCAGTACTTC. This gives the protein CASSLVSGGSFREQYF. The J gene is TRBJ2-7, the V gene TRBV11-2; 7 positions agree with TRBD2. There are 16 residues in the CDR3. V lost 1 base and J lost 7; bases outside the gene matches: 13. Per germline, CDR1 SGHAT and CDR2 FQNNGV.